This T cell receptor (beta chain) comes out of a study of early T cells in non-severe SARS-CoV-2 infection. The wider study: Sequenced material consisted of bulk RNA (from unsorted whole blood), and chains were unpaired.

As part of library construction, unique molecular identifiers were attached to individual cDNA molecules. TCRdb passed the 5' RACE reads through MiXCR, listing each CDR3 protein once. The sample yields about 80,000 distinct CDR3 sequences, 9.5% to 15% seen once. Germline CDR1 and CDR2: SSHAT and FNYEAQ (reference sequence). The CDR3 sequence is 15 residues long. This clonotype was detected only a few times. One junction end does not reproduce the germline sequence, and a read error may be involved. This chain joins TRBV7-7 and TRBJ2-3, with 9 bases aligning to TRBD1. This receptor was taken from an adult who was a healthcare worker with PCR-confirmed SARS-CoV-2 infection or an uninfected control (not recorded which). Input material: whole blood. The CDR3 DNA reads as TGTGCTAGCAGCTTCCTCGGACAGGGGACAGATACGCAGTATTTT. It yields the protein CASSFLGQGTDTQYF.